What follows are 30 T cell receptor beta chains derived from one specimen sequenced in a study of human T cells and chemical hapten exposure. TCRdb used MiXCR to reprocess the RACE reads, holding one entry per CDR3 protein. The sample shows more than 55,000 distinct CDR3 sequences, approximately 10% of them seen only once. The time point was: pre-sensitization, week 0. Documented treatment: therapeutic diphenylcyclopropenone sensitization with weekly scalp DPC. This sample comprised whole blood, obtained in connection with sensitization to the hapten diphenylcyclopropenone (DPC). The origin of the receptors is a woman aged 40 to 55 with alopecia areata. Some clones in this sample may be carry-over from other donors' samples.

The table lists this clonotype with many counts. V usage is TRBV7-9 and J usage is TRBJ2-2; 8 positions agree with TRBD2. This CDR3 has 16 amino acids. The V segment lost 5 bases and the J segment 7 bases; nucleotides outside the gene matches: 12. Germline lookup yields CDR1 SEHNR and CDR2 FQNEAQ (reference sequence). The CDR3 DNA reads TGTGCCAGCAGCCGGAGCGGGAGAGAGATCGACGGGGAGCTGTTTTTT. Residues: CASSRSGREIDGELFF.

As to this clonotype: One base away lies a much larger clone, so this may be a sequencing read error. The CDR3 protein is CARSRGTPNGNTIYF. The CDR3 region has the DNA TGTGCCCGGAGCAGGGGGACGCCGAACGGAAACACCATATATTTT. This chain connects TRBV30 to TRBJ1-3, with TRBD1 identical over 7 bases. There are 15 residues in the CDR3. Germline CDR1 reads GTSNPN; CDR2 reads SVGIG (reference sequence).

This clonotype appeared a few times. In DNA form, the CDR3 reads TGCGCCAGCAGCTTGTCAGGGGTTAGTGGCTACACCTTC. As protein: CASSLSGVSGYTF. This chain connects TRBV4-3 to TRBJ1-2; D is perhaps TRBD1 (6 bases). This CDR3 is 13 amino acids long. CDR1 and CDR2 from the germline V gene are LGHNA and YSLEER. V lost 5 bases, J lost 7 bases, and 14 bases lay in between.

The chain carries TRBV6-2 or TRBV6-3 and TRBJ2-7; D is unresolved. Trimming removed 10 bases from V and 0 bases from J, with 13 bases in between. The CDR3 is made up of 13 amino acids. The germline V gene has CDR1 MNHEY and CDR2 SVGEGT. CDR3 amino acids: CATLKGNSYEQYF. CDR3 nucleotides: TGTGCCACCTTGAAAGGGAACTCCTACGAGCAGTACTTC.

The table lists this clonotype with a few counts. The chain uses TRBV2 and TRBJ2-3; no reliable D call. V was trimmed by 5 bases and J by 6 bases, leaving 6 bases between them. This CDR3 spans 11 amino acids. Germline-derived CDR1 and CDR2 are SNHLY and FYNNEI. CDR3 region: CASSSRDTQYF. In DNA, the CDR3 is TGTGCCAGCAGTAGCCGGGATACGCAGTATTTT.

Many counts were recorded for this clonotype. V is TRBV24-1 and J is TRBJ2-5, with 12 bases that match TRBD1. V was pared by 4 bases and J by 5 bases, with 4 bases of the junction left unmatched. Germline V gives CDR1 KGHDR, CDR2 SFDVKD. The CDR3 runs 15 residues. CDR3 sequence: CATSDGTGGRETQYF. In DNA, the CDR3 is TGTGCCACCAGTGACGGGACAGGGGGCCGGGAGACCCAGTACTTC.

This clonotype was found a few times. J is TRBJ1-2 and V is TRBV12-3 or TRBV12-4; D gene ambiguous. V dropped 6 bases and J dropped 1 base, with 12 bases sitting between them. CDR3 length: 14 residues. The CDR3 DNA is TGTGCCAGCAGCCTCACACAGATTAACTATGGCTACACCTTC. Translation: CASSLTQINYGYTF.

CDR3 sequence reads: CASSLLGRNQPQHF. The CDR3 DNA reads TGTGCCAGCAGTTTACTCGGGCGGAATCAGCCCCAGCATTTT. The chain is built from TRBV28 and TRBJ1-5; D is ambiguous. CDR3 length: 14 residues. The germline V and J ends were trimmed by 2 bases and 4 bases, with 9 bases remaining between them. The germline V gene encodes CDR1 MDHEN and CDR2 SYDVKM.

This clonotype was detected many times. The chain carries TRBV12-3 or TRBV12-4 and TRBJ2-5, with 9 bases that match TRBD2. Trimming cost V 7 bases and J 4 bases; bases outside gene matches: 10. The CDR3 is made up of 15 amino acids. CDR3 loop: CASTRGRAWVETQYF. In DNA, the CDR3 is TGTGCCAGCACGCGCGGGAGGGCCTGGGTAGAGACCCAGTACTTC.

This clonotype was counted ten times or more. The chain employs TRBV20-1 and TRBJ2-3; TRBD1 agrees at 12 bases. V shed 6 bases and J 6 bases; nucleotides not matched to a gene: 16. The CDR3 length is 17 residues. Germline CDR1 is DFQATT and CDR2 is SNEGSKA (reference sequence). The CDR3 here is CSATGTGGARGADTQYF. The CDR3 DNA sequence: TGCAGTGCCACCGGGACAGGGGGCGCGAGAGGTGCGGATACGCAGTATTTT.

This clonotype was recorded at least ten times. This chain uses TRBV5-8 with TRBJ1-1, with D uncertain. The ends were cut back, 5 bases at V and 2 bases at J, with 10 bases in the middle. From germline, CDR1 is SGHTS and CDR2 YDEGEE. This CDR3 has 13 residues. The CDR3 DNA sequence: TGTGCCAGCAGTTACCACAGAAACACTGAAGCTTTCTTT. Its translation is CASSYHRNTEAFF. The variable domain in full, completed from reference TRBV5-8 and TRBJ1-1, reads EAGVTQSPTHLIKTRGQQATLRCSPISGHTSVYWYQQALGLGLQFLLWYDEGEERNRGNFPPRFSGRQFPNYSSELNVNALELEDSALYLCASSYHRNTEAFFGQGTRLTVV.

This clonotype was seen more than once but under ten times. The V gene is TRBV3-1, the J gene TRBJ2-7; 13 bases align to TRBD2. Unmatched junction bases numbered 8, after V lost 4 bases and J lost 5 bases. The CDR3 is made up of 16 amino acids. Germline CDR1 reads LGHDT; CDR2 reads YNNKEL (reference sequence). In DNA, the CDR3 is TGTGCCAGCAGCCGGACTAGCGGGGGCCCGACCCACGAGCAGTACTTC. This encodes CASSRTSGGPTHEQYF.

This clonotype was found many times. The genes are TRBV5-1 and TRBJ2-5; 8 bases fit TRBD1. The germline CDR1 and CDR2 sequences are SGHRS and YFSETQ. The junction had 8 bases not matched to a gene; V was cut back by 3 bases and J by 4 bases. This CDR3 has 15 amino acids. In DNA, the CDR3 is TGCGCCAGCAGCTCCACCCAGGGGGCTGGAGAGACCCAGTACTTC. As protein: CASSSTQGAGETQYF.

The rearrangement uses TRBV7-9 and TRBJ1-2; D remains unclear. Trimming took off 5 bases at V and 8 bases at J, with 15 bases between the two ends. The CDR3 consists of 13 residues. Looked up from germline, CDR1 is SEHNR and CDR2 is FQNEAQ (reference sequence). Here the CDR3 reads CASSGPVDGGYTF. DNA for the CDR3: TGTGCCAGCAGCGGACCCGTCGACGGGGGCTACACCTTC.

This clonotype has just a few counts. This sequence joins TRBV28 and TRBJ1-4; D is unresolved. Looked up from germline, CDR1 is MDHEN and CDR2 is SYDVKM. Trimming took 2 bases from V and 8 from J, leaving 12 bases between them. The CDR3 has 14 amino acids. In nucleotides, the CDR3 is TGTGCCAGCAGTTTAAGGGCCGGACGGGAAAAACTGTTTTTT. Protein product: CASSLRAGREKLFF.

This clonotype appeared many times. V usage is TRBV20-1 and J usage is TRBJ2-3; 7 positions agree with TRBD1. The germline V gene encodes CDR1 DFQATT and CDR2 SNEGSKA (reference sequence). The CDR3 consists of 13 residues. Losses at the gene ends were 1 base for V and 5 bases for J; bases not matched to a gene: 3. The CDR3, as DNA: TGCAGTGCTAGAGGACAGGGTGGAGATACGCAGTATTTT. It is translated as CSARGQGGDTQYF.

The gene calls are TRBV10-3 and TRBJ1-5; D may be TRBD1 (5 bases). Germline V lookup: CDR1 ENHRY, CDR2 SYGVKD. The CDR3 runs 12 residues. Trimming took 10 bases from V and 7 from J, leaving 14 bases between them. CDR3 protein: CATAQGEQPQHF. CDR3 nucleotide sequence: TGTGCCACAGCCCAAGGGGAACAGCCCCAGCATTTT.

This clonotype was seen a few times. CDR3 protein: CASSFLGAEAFF. In DNA, the CDR3 is TGTGCCAGCAGTTTTTTGGGCGCTGAAGCTTTCTTT. The chain combines TRBV28 with TRBJ1-1; no firm D call. The CDR3 length is 12 residues. Germline V CDR1 and CDR2: MDHEN, SYDVKM. V shed 3 bases and J shed 6 bases, with 8 bases lying between them.

The rearrangement links TRBV2 to TRBJ1-1; TRBD1 matches 8 bases. The V gene's germline CDR1 is SNHLY and CDR2 FYNNEI. Unmatched junction bases numbered 9, after V lost 5 bases and J lost 1 base. The CDR3 covers 16 residues. The CDR3 region has the DNA TGTGCCAGCAGTAGAAGGGGAACAGGGGGGAACACTGAAGCTTTCTTT. Protein product: CASSRRGTGGNTEAFF.

The chain has TRBV29-1 and TRBJ2-7; 8 positions match TRBD1. The junction had 11 bases not matched to a gene; V was cut back by 5 bases and J by 2 bases. The CDR3 contains 15 residues. CDR1 and CDR2 from the germline V gene are SQVTM and ANQGSEA. CDR3 sequence reads: CSVPSSGTGTYEQYF. CDR3 DNA: TGCAGCGTTCCAAGTTCGGGGACAGGTACCTACGAGCAGTACTTC.

This clonotype has ten or more counts. The chain joins TRBV24-1 to TRBJ1-5; a possible D gene is TRBD1 (5 bases). The CDR3 length is 17 residues. Germline CDR1 KGHDR, CDR2 SFDVKD. Trimming cost V 6 bases and J 4 bases, with 21 bases left between them. The DNA for the CDR3 is TGTGCCACCAGTAGCGGTGGTGGGACTGCCGGGAATCAGCCCCAGCATTTT. Translated, it gives CATSSGGGTAGNQPQHF.

The table lists this clonotype with a few counts. The chain recombines TRBV7-6 with TRBJ1-6; no clear D gene. The V and J ends lost 5 bases and 6 bases respectively, with 5 bases between them. Germline V CDR1 and CDR2: SGHVS, FNYEAQ. CDR3 size: 12 residues. This chain's CDR3 is CASSTPNSPLHF. The CDR3 bases are TGTGCCAGCAGCACCCCTAATTCACCCCTCCACTTT.

This clonotype was detected ten times or more. This rearrangement joins TRBV6-6 to TRBJ2-7, with 8 bases that match TRBD2. The junction had 18 bases not matched to a gene; V was cut back by 6 bases and J by 5 bases. The germline V gene encodes CDR1 MNHNY and CDR2 SVGAGI (reference sequence). The CDR3 runs 17 residues. The CDR3 DNA sequence: TGTGCCAGCAGACCAAATTCGCGGGGGGTTGTCGGGGACGAGCAGTACTTC. As protein: CASRPNSRGVVGDEQYF.

This chain connects TRBV25-1 to TRBJ2-3; 12 nucleotides match TRBD2. V lost 3 bases, J lost 3 bases, and 16 bases stayed unmatched. The V gene's germline CDR1 is MGHDK and CDR2 SYGVNS. This CDR3 has 20 amino acids. The CDR3: CASSDPRGPTSGRRTDTQYF. The CDR3 bases are TGTGCCAGCAGTGATCCTAGGGGACCCACTAGCGGGAGGAGGACAGATACGCAGTATTTT.

This clonotype was seen ten or more times. This chain connects TRBV2 to TRBJ2-3, with unresolved D. This CDR3 comprises 15 residues. V was shortened by 1 base and J by 4 bases, with 12 bases between the two germline ends. Germline assignment: CDR1 SNHLY and CDR2 FYNNEI. The CDR3 reads CASSEVSIGADTQYF. The CDR3 DNA is TGTGCCAGCAGTGAAGTTAGCATCGGTGCAGATACGCAGTATTTT.

V gene TRBV7-9 combines with J gene TRBJ2-1; 11 nucleotides agree with TRBD2. This CDR3 has 14 amino acids. With V trimmed by 1 base and J by 8 bases, 1 base remained unmatched. Per the germline V gene, CDR1 is SEHNR and CDR2 is FQNEAQ (reference sequence). The CDR3 DNA reads as TGTGCCAGCAGCTTAGGACTAGCGGGACATGAGCAGTTCTTC. Translation gives CASSLGLAGHEQFF.

This clonotype showed up many times. The chain is built from TRBV9 and TRBJ2-2, with 8 positions matching TRBD2. Germline V gene lookup returns CDR1 SGDLS and CDR2 YYNGEE. V lost 6 bases, J lost 2 bases, and 6 bases stayed unmatched. The CDR3 is made up of 15 amino acids. CDR3 protein: CASTGAGGNTGELFF. CDR3 DNA sequence: TGTGCCAGCACAGGGGCGGGAGGCAACACCGGGGAGCTGTTTTTT.

This clonotype has a handful of counts. The chain is built from TRBV6-4 and TRBJ2-1; a weak D match, TRBD1 (5 bases). Trimming removed 5 bases at V and 11 bases at J, with 10 bases between. Germline values: CDR1 MRHNA, CDR2 SNTAGT. CDR3 size: 11 residues. This CDR3 reads CASSSRDKQFF. The CDR3 region has the DNA TGTGCCAGCAGTTCCAGGGATAAGCAGTTCTTC.

This clonotype was observed a single time. A much more abundant neighbour one base away suggests this may be a read error. The chain employs TRBV18 and TRBJ2-1; D is unclear. Germline values: CDR1 KGHSH, CDR2 LQKENI. This CDR3 is 13 amino acids long. This CDR3 is CVSSPQSNNEQFF. CDR3 DNA: TGTGTCAGCTCACCACAATCGAACAATGAGCAGTTCTTC. The whole variable domain, remainder taken from reference TRBV18 and TRBJ2-1, is NAGVMQNPRHLVRRRGQEARLRCSPMKGHSHVYWYRQLPEEGLKFMVYLQKENIIDESGMPKERFSAEFPKEGPSILRIQQVVRGDSAAYFCVSSPQSNNEQFFGPGTRLTVL.

There are a few counts of this clonotype. This chain connects TRBV2 to TRBJ2-1, with D unresolved. The germline V gene has CDR1 SNHLY and CDR2 FYNNEI. V lost 6 bases and J 15 bases, leaving 15 bases between the germline ends. The CDR3 is made up of 11 amino acids. The CDR3, as DNA: TGTGCCAGCAGCCAAGGGCTCGATCGGTTCTTC. It encodes CASSQGLDRFF.